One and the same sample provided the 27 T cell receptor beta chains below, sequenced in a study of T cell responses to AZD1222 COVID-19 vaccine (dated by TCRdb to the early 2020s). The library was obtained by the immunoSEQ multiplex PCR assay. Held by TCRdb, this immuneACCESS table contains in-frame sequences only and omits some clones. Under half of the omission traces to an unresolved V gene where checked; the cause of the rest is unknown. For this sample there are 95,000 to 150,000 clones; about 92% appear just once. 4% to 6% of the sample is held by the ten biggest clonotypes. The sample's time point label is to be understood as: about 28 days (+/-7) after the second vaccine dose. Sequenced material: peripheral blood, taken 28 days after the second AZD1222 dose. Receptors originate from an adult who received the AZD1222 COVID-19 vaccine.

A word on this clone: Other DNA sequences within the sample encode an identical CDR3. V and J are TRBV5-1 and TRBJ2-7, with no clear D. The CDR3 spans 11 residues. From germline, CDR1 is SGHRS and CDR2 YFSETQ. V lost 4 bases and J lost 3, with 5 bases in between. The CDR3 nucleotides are TGCGCCAGCAGCCTGAACTACGAGCAGTACTTC. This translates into CASSLNYEQYF.

CDR3 bases: TGTGCCAGCAGTGGTTATTCTGGGGCCAACGTCCTGACTTTC. The encoded protein is CASSGYSGANVLTF. The V call is TRBV6-4, the J call TRBJ2-6, with unresolved D. Germline CDR1 and CDR2: MRHNA and SNTAGT. V dropped 4 bases and J dropped 1 base, with 5 bases sitting between them. This CDR3 contains 14 residues.

The CDR3 nucleotides are TGTGCCACCAGCTTCGGACAGGGCGGGTACGAGCAGTACTTC. It translates to CATSFGQGGYEQYF. The chain joins TRBV15 to TRBJ2-7; the match to TRBD1 covers 8 bases. This CDR3 is built from 14 residues. J lost 4 bases, V lost 5 bases, and 7 bases had no gene match. The V gene's germline CDR1 is LNHNV and CDR2 YYDKDF (reference sequence). Drawing the rest from reference TRBV15 and TRBJ2-7, the complete variable domain is DAMVIQNPRYQVTQFGKPVTLSCSQTLNHNVMYWYQQKSSQAPKLLFHYYDKDFNNEADTPDNFQSRRPNTSFCFLDIRSPGLGDTAMYLCATSFGQGGYEQYFGPGTRLTVT.

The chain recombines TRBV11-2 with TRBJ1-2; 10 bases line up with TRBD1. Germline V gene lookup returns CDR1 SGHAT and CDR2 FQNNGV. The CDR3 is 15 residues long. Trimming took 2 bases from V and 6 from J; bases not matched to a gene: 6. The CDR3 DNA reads TGTGCCAGCAGCTTATCCTCCGGGACAGGGGATGGCTACACCTTC. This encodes CASSLSSGTGDGYTF.

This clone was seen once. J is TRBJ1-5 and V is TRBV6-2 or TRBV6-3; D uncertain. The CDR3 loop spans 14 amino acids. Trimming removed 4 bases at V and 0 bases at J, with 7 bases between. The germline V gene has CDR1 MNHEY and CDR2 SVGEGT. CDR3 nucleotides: TGTGCCAGCAGTTGGTCGGATAGCAATCAGCCCCAGCATTTT. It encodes CASSWSDSNQPQHF.

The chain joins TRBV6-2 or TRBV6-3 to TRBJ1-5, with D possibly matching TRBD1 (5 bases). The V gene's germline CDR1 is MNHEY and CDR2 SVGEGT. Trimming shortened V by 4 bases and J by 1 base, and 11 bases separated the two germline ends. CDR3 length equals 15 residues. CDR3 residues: CASSSGTASNQPQHF. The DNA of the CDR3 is TGTGCCAGCAGTTCCGGGACGGCCAGCAATCAGCCCCAGCATTTT.

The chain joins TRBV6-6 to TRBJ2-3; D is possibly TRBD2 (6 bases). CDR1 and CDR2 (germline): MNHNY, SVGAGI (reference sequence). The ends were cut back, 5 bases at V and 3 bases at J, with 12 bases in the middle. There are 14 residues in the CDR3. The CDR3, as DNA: TGTGCCAGCAGTCGGGACTGGAGGACAGATACGCAGTATTTT. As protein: CASSRDWRTDTQYF.

DNA for the CDR3: TGTGCCAGCAGCGTACAGGGGTACACCGGGGAGCTGTTTTTT. Translation: CASSVQGYTGELFF. The rearrangement uses TRBV5-4 and TRBJ2-2; 7 bases line up with TRBD1. The CDR3 extends over 14 amino acids. The germline gives CDR1 SGHNT, CDR2 YYREEE (reference sequence). Trimming removed 4 bases from V and 3 bases from J; junction bases left unmatched: 3.

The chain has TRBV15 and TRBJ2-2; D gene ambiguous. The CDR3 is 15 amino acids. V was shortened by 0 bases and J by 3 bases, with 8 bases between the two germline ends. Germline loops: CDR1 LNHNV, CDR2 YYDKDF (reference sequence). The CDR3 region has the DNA TGTGCCACCAGCAGAGATCCAAGGGACACCGGGGAGCTGTTTTTT. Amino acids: CATSRDPRDTGELFF.

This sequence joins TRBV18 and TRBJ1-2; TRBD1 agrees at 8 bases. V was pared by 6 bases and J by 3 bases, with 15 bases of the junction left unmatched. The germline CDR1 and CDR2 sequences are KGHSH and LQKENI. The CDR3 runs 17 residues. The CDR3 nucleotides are TGTGCCAGCTCCTCTCAAGGAGCAGGGGGCGCCGACTATGGCTACACCTTC. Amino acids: CASSSQGAGGADYGYTF.

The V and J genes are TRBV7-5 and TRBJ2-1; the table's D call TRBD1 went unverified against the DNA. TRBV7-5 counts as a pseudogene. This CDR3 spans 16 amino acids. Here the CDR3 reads CVRSLGWDRDYNEQFF. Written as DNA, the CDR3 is TGTGTCAGAAGCTTAGGATGGGACAGGGACTACAATGAGCAGTTCTTC.

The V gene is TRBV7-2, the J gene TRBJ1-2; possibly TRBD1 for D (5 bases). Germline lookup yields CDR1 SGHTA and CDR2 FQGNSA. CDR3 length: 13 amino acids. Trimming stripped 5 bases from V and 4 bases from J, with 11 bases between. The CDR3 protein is CASSATGSYGYTF. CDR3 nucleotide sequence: TGTGCCAGCAGCGCAACAGGTTCCTATGGCTACACCTTC.

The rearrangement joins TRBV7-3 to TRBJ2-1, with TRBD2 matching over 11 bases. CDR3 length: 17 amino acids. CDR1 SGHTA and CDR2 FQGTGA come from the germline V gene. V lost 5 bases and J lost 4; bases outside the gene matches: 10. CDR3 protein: CASSTQNLAGGYNEQFF. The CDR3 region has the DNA TGTGCCAGCAGCACGCAAAACTTAGCGGGAGGGTACAATGAGCAGTTCTTC.

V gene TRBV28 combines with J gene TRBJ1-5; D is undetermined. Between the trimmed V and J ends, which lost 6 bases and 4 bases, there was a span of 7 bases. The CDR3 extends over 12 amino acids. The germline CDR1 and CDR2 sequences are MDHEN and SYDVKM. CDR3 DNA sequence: TGTGCCAGCAGATCGGCGAATCAGCCCCAGCATTTT. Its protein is CASRSANQPQHF.

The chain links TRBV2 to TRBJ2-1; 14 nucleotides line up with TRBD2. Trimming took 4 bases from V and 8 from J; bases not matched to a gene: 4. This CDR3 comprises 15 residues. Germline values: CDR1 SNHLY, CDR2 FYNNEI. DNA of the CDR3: TGTGCCAGCAGTGGGACTAGCGGGAGGAGGTATGAGCAGTTCTTC. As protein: CASSGTSGRRYEQFF.

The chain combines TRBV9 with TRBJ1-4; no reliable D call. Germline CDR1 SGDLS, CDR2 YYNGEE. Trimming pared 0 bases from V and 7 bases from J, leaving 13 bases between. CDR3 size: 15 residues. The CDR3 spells CASSVGPRPTEKLFF. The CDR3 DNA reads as TGTGCCAGCAGCGTAGGACCAAGGCCCACTGAAAAACTGTTTTTT.

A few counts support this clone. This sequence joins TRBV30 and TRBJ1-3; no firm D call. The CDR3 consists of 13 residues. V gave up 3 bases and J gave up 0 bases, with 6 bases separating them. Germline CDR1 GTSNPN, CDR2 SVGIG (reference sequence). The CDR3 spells CAWRGSSGNTIYF. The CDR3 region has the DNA TGTGCCTGGAGAGGATCCTCTGGAAACACCATATATTTT.

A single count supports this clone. CDR3 loop: CASSQTGGSTDTQYF. CDR3 nucleotide sequence: TGTGCCAGCAGCCAGACAGGGGGGAGCACAGATACGCAGTATTTT. This chain uses TRBV7-3 with TRBJ2-3; 9 bases fit TRBD1. Germline V gene data show CDR1 as SGHTA and CDR2 as FQGTGA. The CDR3 contains 15 residues. Unmatched junction bases numbered 3, after V lost 5 bases and J lost 0 bases.

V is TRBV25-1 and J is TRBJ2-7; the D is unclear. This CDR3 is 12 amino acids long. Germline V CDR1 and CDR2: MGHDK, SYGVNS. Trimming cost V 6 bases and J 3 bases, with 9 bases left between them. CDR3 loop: CASRDVRYEQYF. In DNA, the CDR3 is TGTGCCAGCAGGGACGTTCGCTACGAGCAGTACTTC.

The CDR3 is CASSPHLSQETQYF. CDR3 coding DNA: TGTGCCAGCAGCCCCCACCTCTCACAAGAGACCCAGTACTTC. The chain employs TRBV7-9 and TRBJ2-5; D uncertain. Germline loops: CDR1 SEHNR, CDR2 FQNEAQ (reference sequence). CDR3 size: 14 residues. V dropped 5 bases and J dropped 2 bases, with 12 bases sitting between them.

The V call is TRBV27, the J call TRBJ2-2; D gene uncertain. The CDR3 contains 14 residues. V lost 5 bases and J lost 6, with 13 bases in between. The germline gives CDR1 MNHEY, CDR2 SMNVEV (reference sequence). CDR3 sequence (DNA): TGTGCCAGCAGTCTCCTCAAGGCTCCCGGGGAGCTGTTTTTT. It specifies CASSLLKAPGELFF.

CDR3 bases: TGTGCCAGCAGTTACCCGCGCGGAAATCAGCCCCAGCATTTT. Its protein is CASSYPRGNQPQHF. The chain joins TRBV6-2 or TRBV6-3 to TRBJ1-5; D gene unclear. The CDR3 runs to 14 residues. V lost 2 bases, J lost 4 bases, and 9 bases lay in between. Germline CDR1 and CDR2: MNHEY and SVGEGT.

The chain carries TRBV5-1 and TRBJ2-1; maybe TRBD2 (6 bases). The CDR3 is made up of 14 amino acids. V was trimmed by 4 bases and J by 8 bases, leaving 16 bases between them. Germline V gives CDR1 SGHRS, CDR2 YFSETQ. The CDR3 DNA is TGCGCCAGCAGCCGGGAATCAGCGGGCGATGAGCAGTTCTTC. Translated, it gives CASSRESAGDEQFF.

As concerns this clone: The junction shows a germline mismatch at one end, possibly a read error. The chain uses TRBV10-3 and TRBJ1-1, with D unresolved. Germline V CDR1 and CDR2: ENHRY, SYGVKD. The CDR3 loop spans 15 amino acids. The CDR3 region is CAITLSQDFFTQFKF. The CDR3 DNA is TGTGCCATCACCCTGAGTCAAGATTTCTTTACGCAATTTAAATTT.

For the CDR3, the DNA is TGTGCCAGCAGCTTGGGGGGACAGAGACTGAATAACTATAATGAAAAACTGTTTTTT. This translates into CASSLGGQRLNNYNEKLFF. The rearrangement uses TRBV5-4 and TRBJ1-4, with 7 nucleotides matching TRBD1. V dropped 0 bases and J dropped 4; count of bases not matched to a gene: 15. The CDR3 runs to 19 residues. Germline CDR1 and CDR2: SGHNT and YYREEE (reference sequence).

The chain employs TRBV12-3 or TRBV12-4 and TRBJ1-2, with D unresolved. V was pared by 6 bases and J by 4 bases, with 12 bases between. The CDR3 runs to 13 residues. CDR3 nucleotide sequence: TGTGCCAGCAGCTGGGAGGGAACCTATGGCTACACCTTC. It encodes CASSWEGTYGYTF.

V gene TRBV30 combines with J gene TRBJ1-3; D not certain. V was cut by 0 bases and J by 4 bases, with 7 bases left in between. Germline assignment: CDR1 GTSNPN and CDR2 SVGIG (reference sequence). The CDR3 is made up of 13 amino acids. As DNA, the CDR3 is TGTGCCTGGAGTGTGGGGTTGGGAAACACCATATATTTT. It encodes CAWSVGLGNTIYF.